This T cell receptor beta chain was captured by sequencing in a study of blood T cells in healthy people across ages. The authors ran a second PCR of 7 to 11 cycles using a sample-barcoded 5' primer and a J-beta primer mix. MiXCR, applied by TCRdb to the 5' RACE reads, yields one record per CDR3 protein. The sample gives around 1,800,000 distinct CDR3 sequences, 30% to 40% of which show up once; roughly 23% is in the top ten. On this clonotype: Antigen: not known.

The CDR3 covers 14 residues. Germline V gives CDR1 SGDLS, CDR2 YYNGEE. Trimming removed 8 bases from V and 6 bases from J; junction bases left unmatched: 13. Peripheral blood from each donor was collected in a volume of approximately 10 milliliters. PBMCs numbering at least 7 million were isolated per sample. Whole-study findings and limits: Comparison with aged donors showed that long-lived donors had more naive CD4+ cells and higher diversity.

Material for sequencing was blood. The rearrangement links TRBV9 to TRBJ1-2; 7 bases match TRBD1. This clonotype was sampled from a human donor in good health. The CDR3 is CASSKQGYHHGYTF. The DNA of the CDR3 is TGTGCCAGTAGCAAACAGGGGTATCATCATGGCTACACCTTC.